One and the same sample provided the 26 T cell receptor beta chains below, sequenced in a study of monozygotic twins with inflammatory bowel disease. TCRdb reprocessed the 5' RACE reads and reports one entry per CDR3 protein, with no DNA. This sample's clone table lists 350,000 to 550,000 distinct CDR3 sequences. Specimen: blood. The receptors were gathered from a human donor with ulcerative colitis or Crohn's disease, or a healthy co-twin of an affected twin (not recorded which).

The genes are TRBV20-1 and TRBJ1-2; TCRdb gives TRBD1 as the D gene, but with no DNA this cannot be confirmed. CDR1 DFQATT and CDR2 SNEGSKA come from the germline V gene (reference sequence). This CDR3 is built from 15 residues. The CDR3 region is CSPASTGTVLYGYTF.

This sequence joins TRBV12-3 or TRBV12-4 and TRBJ2-1; the TRBD1 assignment by TCRdb is unverifiable without DNA. The CDR3 has 13 residues. The CDR3 spells CASTLGEVSEQFF.

The chain is built from TRBV19 and TRBJ1-5; TCRdb names TRBD1, which stays unverified in the absence of DNA. Germline CDR1 reads LNHDA; CDR2 reads SQIVND (reference sequence). The CDR3 covers 14 residues. The CDR3 spells CASSIDWGDQPQHF.

This chain links TRBV7-2 with TRBJ2-2. Germline assignment: CDR1 SGHTA and CDR2 FQGNSA. This CDR3 spans 12 amino acids. Here the CDR3 reads CASSFRIGELFF.

The chain joins TRBV14 to TRBJ2-1. This CDR3 spans 13 amino acids. The V gene's germline CDR1 is SGHDN and CDR2 FVKESK. CDR3 sequence reads: CASSSHLGTEQFF.

The chain recombines TRBV18 with TRBJ1-5; the TCRdb D gene call, TRBD1, has no DNA to confirm it. Germline CDR1 reads KGHSH; CDR2 reads LQKENI. CDR3 length: 15 residues. The CDR3: CASSRSTGDNQPQHF.

The genes are TRBV5-1 and TRBJ2-5; the D gene TCRdb calls, TRBD1, cannot be checked with no DNA. This CDR3 has 14 residues. Looked up from germline, CDR1 is SGHRS and CDR2 is YFSETQ. The CDR3 spells CASSLIQGQETQYF.

This chain connects TRBV7-9 to TRBJ1-2; there is no DNA to check the TCRdb D call of TRBD1. From germline, CDR1 is SEHNR and CDR2 FQNEAQ (reference sequence). The CDR3 contains 14 residues. The CDR3 loop reads CASSLAGRVDGYTF.

The rearrangement links TRBV29-1 to TRBJ2-7. Germline CDR1 SQVTM, CDR2 ANQGSEA. The CDR3 is made up of 11 amino acids. This CDR3 is CSVSDLNEQYF.

This chain's CDR3 is CSVDGRPEAFF. The gene calls are TRBV29-1 and TRBJ1-1. Looked up from germline, CDR1 is SQVTM and CDR2 is ANQGSEA. The CDR3 consists of 11 residues.

The gene calls are TRBV12-3 or TRBV12-4 and TRBJ2-7; with no DNA, the TCRdb D assignment of TRBD1 cannot be verified. The CDR3 is made up of 16 amino acids. This chain's CDR3 is CASNWGAGGWSYEQYF.

The chain links TRBV12-3 or TRBV12-4 to TRBJ1-4; TCRdb indicates TRBD1, and absent DNA this call remains unverified. The CDR3 contains 14 residues. CDR3 region: CASSRGTGYEKLFF.

The chain carries TRBV5-1 and TRBJ2-7; TCRdb designates TRBD1, a call that cannot be tested without DNA. The CDR3 covers 15 residues. Germline CDR1 and CDR2: SGHRS and YFSETQ. The CDR3 sequence: CASSATGGLTYEQYF.

The rearrangement links TRBV5-1 to TRBJ2-1. Germline CDR1 is SGHRS and CDR2 is YFSETQ. This CDR3 contains 15 residues. The CDR3 loop reads CASSQSGSPYNEQFF.

This rearrangement joins TRBV11-1 to TRBJ2-1; the TRBD2 assignment by TCRdb is unverifiable without DNA. Per the germline V gene, CDR1 is SGHAT and CDR2 is FQDESV (reference sequence). CDR3 size: 19 residues. CDR3 sequence reads: CASSPGGTSGRKTFNEQFF.

The V gene is TRBV7-2, the J gene TRBJ1-1. Germline V gene sequence: CDR1 SGHTA, CDR2 FQGNSA. The CDR3 has 14 amino acids. The chain's CDR3 is CASSLVGVRTEAFF.

The chain combines TRBV5-6 with TRBJ1-2. Germline CDR1 is SGHDT and CDR2 is YYEEEE. This CDR3 has 16 amino acids. The CDR3 spells CASSLVAGASNYGYTF.

This sequence joins TRBV11-2 and TRBJ2-3; the D call from TCRdb, TRBD2, cannot be confirmed without DNA. The CDR3 length is 16 residues. Per germline, CDR1 SGHAT and CDR2 FQNNGV. CDR3 loop: CASTPQAPREGVTQYF.

The CDR3 loop is CSARALGGAGYNEQFF. V and J are TRBV20-1 and TRBJ2-1; TCRdb picks TRBD1, but there is no DNA to check that call. The CDR3 sequence is 16 residues long. CDR1 and CDR2 from the germline V gene are DFQATT and SNEGSKA (reference sequence).

The gene calls are TRBV12-3 or TRBV12-4 and TRBJ2-3; TCRdb's assignment of TRBD2 cannot be checked, as there is no DNA. This CDR3 has 14 residues. CDR3 residues: CASRWTSPADTQYF.

The rearrangement links TRBV5-5 to TRBJ2-7. Per germline, CDR1 SGHKS and CDR2 YYEKEE (reference sequence). This CDR3 has 16 residues. CDR3: CASSISNLPSSYEQYF.

J is TRBJ2-7 and V is TRBV19; TCRdb reports TRBD1, a call that lacks DNA to check it against. The CDR3 is 14 amino acids. The germline V gene has CDR1 LNHDA and CDR2 SQIVND (reference sequence). This CDR3 is CASTPDRGSYEQYF.

The genes are TRBV28 and TRBJ1-1. This CDR3 contains 12 residues. Germline CDR1 is MDHEN and CDR2 is SYDVKM. CDR3 sequence reads: CASSLRDTEAFF. The variable domain in full, with the rest retrieved from reference TRBV28 and TRBJ1-1, is DVKVTQSSRYLVKRTGEKVFLECVQDMDHENMFWYRQDPGLGLRLIYFSYDVKMKEKGDIPEGYSVSREKKERFSLILESASTNQTSMYLCASSLRDTEAFFGQGTRLTVV.

The chain recombines TRBV7-2 with TRBJ2-3. CDR1 and CDR2 from the germline V gene are SGHTA and FQGNSA. This CDR3 region has 13 residues. The CDR3 sequence: CASSLDWTGTQYF.

V is TRBV3-1 and J is TRBJ2-7; TCRdb's assignment of TRBD2 cannot be checked, as there is no DNA. The CDR3 is 16 residues long. CDR1 is LGHDT, CDR2 YNNKEL, per germline (reference sequence). This CDR3 is CASSQGRSLVSYEQYF.

The CDR3 loop reads CATSSGRALGETQYF. The chain links TRBV15 to TRBJ2-5; there is no DNA to check the TCRdb D call of TRBD2. The germline gives CDR1 LNHNV, CDR2 YYDKDF (reference sequence). This CDR3 is built from 15 residues.